Listed below are T cell receptor beta chains from one sample, sequenced in a study of CD8 T cells in Susac syndrome. MiXCR, applied by TCRdb to the immunoSEQ multiplex PCR reads, yields one record per CDR3 protein. Among fewer than 350,000 distinct CDR3 sequences listed, around 91% were seen once. The sample consisted of CD8+ T cells from PBMCs. Source of these receptors: a human donor with multiple sclerosis. CDR3s include the opening cysteine and the closing phenylalanine or tryptophan. Each record gives: V gene, J gene, clone size, D gene, CDR3 DNA, CDR3 protein. The D gene is left open where the match is weak. Clone size is stated in some rows and not others, as once, few, many or a class when expanded.

V: TRBV30
J: TRBJ2-1
size: NA
D: TRBD2
DNA: TGTGCCTGGACCCCCCAGAAAGCGGGGATCTACAATGAGCAGTTCTTC
CDR3: CAWTPQKAGIYNEQFF

V: TRBV9
J: TRBJ2-2
size: NA
D: TRBD2
DNA: TGTGCCAGCAGCACGCAGCGGGAGGGCCCAAACACCGGGGAGCTGTTTTTT
CDR3: CASSTQREGPNTGELFF

V: TRBV27
J: TRBJ2-1
size: NA
D: TRBD1
DNA: TGTGCCACCGGACAGGGCTCCTACAATGAGCAGTTCTTC
CDR3: CATGQGSYNEQFF

V: TRBV7-8
J: TRBJ2-3
size: NA
D: NA
DNA: TGTGCCAGCAGCTTACCGGTGGGGGCCACAGATACGCAGTATTTT
CDR3: CASSLPVGATDTQYF

V: TRBV23-1
J: TRBJ2-2
size: NA
D: NA
DNA: TGCGCCCAGTTGGCCGGGGAGCTGTTTTTT
CDR3: CAQLAGELFF

V: TRBV28
J: TRBJ1-1
size: NA
D: NA
DNA: TGTGCCAGCAGAGGGGACGCAGTAGAGATGAACACTGAAGCTTTCTTT
CDR3: CASRGDAVEMNTEAFF

V: TRBV7-2
J: TRBJ2-7
size: NA
D: TRBD2
DNA: TGTGCCAGCAGCTTAGGTCCTAGCGGGGGGCCCACCTACGAGCAGTACTTC
CDR3: CASSLGPSGGPTYEQYF

V: TRBV13
J: TRBJ2-6
size: NA
D: NA
DNA: TGTGCCAACATCCAGGGACTTTCGGCTGGGGCCAACGTCCTGACTTTC
CDR3: CANIQGLSAGANVLTF

V: TRBV2
J: TRBJ1-3
size: NA
D: NA
DNA: TGTGCCATCACCGTTGGGGAAAACACCATATATTTT
CDR3: CAITVGENTIYF

V: TRBV6-6
J: TRBJ1-1
size: NA
D: NA
DNA: TGTGCCAGCAGTTACCTCGAAGGCGCTGAAGCTTTCTTT
CDR3: CASSYLEGAEAFF

V: TRBV4-2
J: TRBJ1-2
size: NA
D: NA
DNA: TGTGCCAGCAGCCAAGAGGGCCGGAACTATGGCTACACCTTC
CDR3: CASSQEGRNYGYTF

V: TRBV21-1
J: TRBJ1-5
size: NA
D: NA
DNA: TGTGCCAGCCCGGGACAGCTCAATCAGCCCCAGCATTTT
CDR3: CASPGQLNQPQHF

V: TRBV12-3/TRBV12-4
J: TRBJ2-1
size: once
D: NA
DNA: TGTGCCAGCAGCGACAGGAGCTCCTACAATGAGCAGTTCTTC
CDR3: CASSDRSSYNEQFF

V: TRBV10-3
J: TRBJ2-3
size: NA
D: TRBD2
DNA: TGTGCCATCAGTGAGTCGAAGTTTAGCGGGTTTAGCACAGATACGCAGTATTTT
CDR3: CAISESKFSGFSTDTQYF

V: TRBV14
J: TRBJ2-7
size: NA
D: TRBD1
DNA: TGTGCCAGCAGCCAGACAGGGACCGAGGAGTACTTC
CDR3: CASSQTGTEEYF

V: TRBV6-2/TRBV6-3
J: TRBJ1-5
size: NA
D: NA
DNA: TGTGCCAGCAGTTACCCGGATAGCAATCAGCCCCAGCATTTT
CDR3: CASSYPDSNQPQHF

V: TRBV24-1
J: TRBJ2-5
size: NA
D: NA
DNA: TGTGCCACCAGTGATTTGGGCGGAGAAGAGACCCAGTACTTC
CDR3: CATSDLGGEETQYF

V: TRBV20-1
J: TRBJ2-7
size: NA
D: TRBD2
DNA: TGCAGTGCTAGAGATGGTAGCGGGAGGTCTTCCTACGAGCAGTACTTC
CDR3: CSARDGSGRSSYEQYF

V: TRBV10-3
J: TRBJ1-2
size: NA
D: NA
DNA: TGTGCCATCAGTGAGGACCAGCCCCCAATCTATGGCTACACCTTC
CDR3: CAISEDQPPIYGYTF

V: TRBV9
J: TRBJ2-1
size: few
D: TRBD2
DNA: TGTGCCAGCAGTGCCAGCGGGAGTTCCTACAATGAGCAGTTCTTC
CDR3: CASSASGSSYNEQFF

V: TRBV15
J: TRBJ2-7
size: NA
D: NA
DNA: TGTGCCACCAGACCGGGGCCCTCTACTCCCGAGCAGTACTTC
CDR3: CATRPGPSTPEQYF

V: TRBV4-3
J: TRBJ2-2
size: NA
D: NA
DNA: TGCGCCAGCAGCCAAGACAACCGAAACACCGGGGAGCTGTTTTTT
CDR3: CASSQDNRNTGELFF

V: TRBV9
J: TRBJ2-6
size: NA
D: NA
DNA: TGTGCCAGCAGCCCCTGGGGGGCACCCTCTGGGGCCAACGTCCTGACTTTC
CDR3: CASSPWGAPSGANVLTF

V: TRBV4-2
J: TRBJ2-5
size: NA
D: NA
DNA: TGTGCCAGCAGCCCCATTCCTAGCGAGACCCAGTACTTC
CDR3: CASSPIPSETQYF

V: TRBV28
J: TRBJ1-5
size: NA
D: NA
DNA: TGTGCCAGCAGCCTCGAAGGGGGAAGCAATCAGCCCCAGCATTTT
CDR3: CASSLEGGSNQPQHF

V: TRBV1
J: TRBJ2-7
size: NA
D: NA
DNA: TGCACCAGCAGCTACTCCTCGACTAGCCTTGTCGACGAGCAGTACTTC
CDR3: CTSSYSSTSLVDEQYF

V: TRBV6-4
J: TRBJ2-2
size: NA
D: NA
DNA: TGTGCCAGCAGTGATCAGGACACCGGGGAGCTGTTTTTT
CDR3: CASSDQDTGELFF

V: TRBV4-1
J: TRBJ2-5
size: NA
D: NA
DNA: TGCGCCAGCAGCCAAGGATTGGTGGAGACCCAGTACTTC
CDR3: CASSQGLVETQYF

V: TRBV23-1
J: TRBJ2-2
size: NA
D: TRBD1
DNA: TGCGCCAGCAGTCAACAGGGGGCATTAGGCACCGGGGAGCTGTTTTTT
CDR3: CASSQQGALGTGELFF

V: TRBV12-3/TRBV12-4
J: TRBJ1-5
size: NA
D: NA
DNA: TGTGCCAGCAGTGGGAGTAGCAATCAGCCCCAGCATTTT
CDR3: CASSGSSNQPQHF

V: TRBV15
J: TRBJ2-1
size: NA
D: TRBD1
DNA: TGTGCCACCAGCACACGACAGGGGTTCGAGGGAGCAACCTACAATGAGCAGTTCTTC
CDR3: CATSTRQGFEGATYNEQFF